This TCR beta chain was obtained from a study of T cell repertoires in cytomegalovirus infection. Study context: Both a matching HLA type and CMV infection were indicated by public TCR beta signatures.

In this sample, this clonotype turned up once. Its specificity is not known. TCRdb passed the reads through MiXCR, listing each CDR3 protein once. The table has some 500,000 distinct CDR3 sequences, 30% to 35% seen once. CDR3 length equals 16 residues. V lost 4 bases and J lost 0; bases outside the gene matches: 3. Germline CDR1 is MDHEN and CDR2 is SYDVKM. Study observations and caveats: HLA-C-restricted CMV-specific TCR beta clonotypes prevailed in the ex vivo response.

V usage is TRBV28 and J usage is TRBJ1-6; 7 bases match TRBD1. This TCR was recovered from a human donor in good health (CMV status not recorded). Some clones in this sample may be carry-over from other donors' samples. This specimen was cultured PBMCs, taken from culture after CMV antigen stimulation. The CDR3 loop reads CASSSRDSSYNSPLHF. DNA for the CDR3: TGTGCCAGCAGTTCCCGGGACAGCTCCTATAATTCACCCCTCCACTTT.